A selection of T cell receptor beta chains follows, all from one sample in a study of graft-versus-host responses after intestinal transplantation. The method was immunoSEQ multiplex PCR; TCRdb's version includes in-frame clones alone and lacks a portion of them. The sample records 30,000 to 45,000 clones, about 93% being singletons. No antigen has been identified for these receptors. The specimen comprised unstimulated CD8+ T cells sorted from spleen or lymph node cells, sampled before transplant. Receptors originate from a human donor who was the organ donor for an intestinal transplant. Both conserved end residues are part of each CDR3. The order of the fields is D gene, J gene, clone size, V gene, CDR3 protein, CDR3 DNA. A D gene is named only where the DNA matches it firmly. Not all rows give a size; the values are once, few, many and, for expanded clones, a class.

NA | TRBJ2-7 | NA | TRBV18 | CATFNRSSYEQYF | TGTGCCACCTTTAACAGGTCCTCCTACGAGCAGTACTTC
TRBD2 | TRBJ2-1 | NA | TRBV28 | CASSAGTSDNEQFF | TGTGCCAGCAGCGCCGGGACTAGCGACAATGAGCAGTTCTTC
NA | TRBJ2-1 | NA | TRBV9 | CASSVGAGRDEQFF | TGTGCCAGCAGCGTAGGGGCAGGTCGGGATGAGCAGTTCTTC
NA | TRBJ2-2 | NA | TRBV7-2 | CASSRGPYTGELFF | TGTGCCAGCAGCAGGGGACCATACACCGGGGAGCTGTTTTTT
NA | TRBJ2-7 | NA | TRBV9 | CASSVDSSYEQYF | TGTGCCAGCAGCGTAGACAGCTCCTACGAGCAGTACTTC
TRBD1 | TRBJ1-5 | NA | TRBV7-6 | CASSPSTGDMRPQHF | TGTGCCAGCAGCCCCTCGACAGGGGACATGCGGCCCCAGCATTTT
NA | TRBJ2-1 | NA | TRBV7-2 | CASSLALGPNNEQFF | TGTGCCAGCAGCTTAGCGTTAGGACCTAACAATGAGCAGTTCTTC
NA | TRBJ2-1 | NA | TRBV7-2 | CASSLNKHNEQFF | TGTGCCAGCAGCTTAAACAAACACAATGAGCAGTTCTTC
NA | TRBJ2-3 | NA | TRBV6-6 | CASSYSDQDTQYF | TGTGCCAGCAGTTACTCAGATCAAGATACGCAGTATTTT
TRBD2 | TRBJ2-3 | once | TRBV13 | CASSKLAGGVTDTQYF | TGTGCCAGCAGCAAACTAGCGGGAGGTGTCACAGATACGCAGTATTTT
TRBD1 | TRBJ2-7 | few | TRBV27 | CASSYGQTGYGNSYEQYF | TGTGCCAGCAGTTACGGCCAGACAGGGTATGGAAATTCCTACGAGCAGTACTTC
TRBD1 | TRBJ1-2 | NA | TRBV14 | CASSLGTVYGYTF | TGTGCCAGCAGCCTAGGGACAGTCTATGGCTACACCTTC
TRBD1 | TRBJ1-2 | NA | TRBV28 | CASSISGTGMSYGYTF | TGTGCCAGCAGTATATCCGGGACAGGGATGAGTTATGGCTACACCTTC
TRBD1 | TRBJ2-5 | NA | TRBV5-1 | CASLGPRGQKYF | TGCGCCAGCCTCGGGCCTCGGGGACAGAAGTACTTC
NA | TRBJ1-5 | NA | TRBV19 | CASSSGAHNQPQHF | TGTGCCAGTAGTTCCGGGGCCCACAATCAGCCCCAGCATTTT
NA | TRBJ2-1 | NA | TRBV14 | CASSQGNPYNEQFF | TGTGCCAGCAGCCAAGGAAACCCCTACAATGAGCAGTTCTTC
NA | TRBJ1-1 | NA | TRBV5-4 | CASSSYMNTEAFF | TGTGCCAGCAGCTCCTACATGAACACTGAAGCTTTCTTT
TRBD2 | TRBJ2-7 | NA | TRBV6-5 | CASSYSIPSGSYEQYF | TGTGCCAGCAGTTACTCGATACCTAGCGGGAGTTACGAGCAGTACTTC
TRBD1 | TRBJ2-7 | NA | TRBV5-1 | CASSLGQGGDEQYF | TGCGCCAGCAGCTTGGGACAGGGTGGGGACGAGCAGTACTTC
TRBD1 | TRBJ2-7 | NA | TRBV10-3 | CAISDPDRGLYEQYF | TGTGCCATCAGTGACCCGGACAGGGGGCTCTACGAGCAGTACTTC
NA | TRBJ2-2 | NA | TRBV5-1 | CASSLSGPANTGELFF | TGCGCCAGCAGCTTGTCGGGTCCTGCGAACACCGGGGAGCTGTTTTTT
NA | TRBJ1-1 | once | TRBV5-5 | CASSVAIETEAFF | TGTGCCAGCAGCGTGGCTATTGAAACTGAAGCTTTCTTT
TRBD2 | TRBJ2-3 | NA | TRBV5-1 | CASSLSRTSGRGTDTQYF | TGCGCCAGCAGCTTGAGTAGGACTAGCGGGAGGGGCACAGATACGCAGTATTTT
TRBD2 | TRBJ2-1 | NA | TRBV9 | CASSPRTSGPYNEQFF | TGTGCCAGCAGCCCCCGGACTAGCGGGCCTTACAATGAGCAGTTCTTC
NA | TRBJ2-7 | NA | TRBV4-1 | CASSQEVVYYEQYF | TGCGCCAGCAGCCAAGAGGTAGTTTACTACGAGCAGTACTTC
TRBD2 | TRBJ2-1 | NA | TRBV7-6 | CASSLLAGQYNEQFF | TGTGCCAGCAGCTTACTAGCGGGTCAGTACAATGAGCAGTTCTTC
TRBD2 | TRBJ2-7 | once | TRBV7-6 | CASSSATGTSGTYEQYF | TGTGCCAGCAGCTCCGCCACAGGGACTAGCGGTACCTACGAGCAGTACTTC
NA | TRBJ1-5 | NA | TRBV27 | CASSLWGASNQPQHF | TGTGCCAGCAGTTTGTGGGGGGCGAGCAATCAGCCCCAGCATTTT
NA | TRBJ2-2 | NA | TRBV2 | CASSEGGRAGELFF | TGTGCCAGCAGTGAGGGAGGTCGGGCCGGGGAGCTGTTTTTT
NA | TRBJ2-3 | NA | TRBV13 | CASSLGKSPDTQYF | TGTGCCAGCAGCTTAGGGAAGTCCCCAGATACGCAGTATTTT
NA | TRBJ2-7 | once | TRBV9 | CASSVGSGLFSYEQYF | TGTGCCAGCAGCGTAGGGAGCGGGTTGTTCTCCTACGAGCAGTACTTC
TRBD2 | TRBJ2-2 | NA | TRBV12-5 | CASGFSYPIGTSGRAPNTGELFF | TGTGCTAGTGGTTTTTCTTACCCTATTGGGACTAGCGGGAGGGCCCCGAACACCGGGGAGCTGTTTTTT
NA | TRBJ2-4 | NA | TRBV7-9 | CASSLRQKNIQYF | TGTGCCAGCAGCTTAAGGCAGAAAAACATTCAGTACTTC
NA | TRBJ2-7 | NA | TRBV27 | CASSLSPPYEQYF | TGTGCCAGCAGTTTATCCCCCCCCTACGAGCAGTACTTC
NA | TRBJ2-7 | NA | TRBV6-9 | CASSFDNYEQYF | TGTGCCAGCAGTTTTGACAACTACGAGCAGTACTTC
TRBD1 | TRBJ1-2 | NA | TRBV29-1 | CSVALDRGLGYGYTF | TGCAGCGTTGCTCTGGACAGGGGTTTAGGTTATGGCTACACCTTC
NA | TRBJ2-1 | NA | TRBV9 | CASSHSGTAGNEQFF | TGTGCCAGCAGCCACTCAGGGACCGCCGGCAATGAGCAGTTCTTC
NA | TRBJ2-3 | NA | TRBV11-2 | CASSLGTGDTQYF | TGTGCCAGCAGCTTAGGCACAGGAGATACGCAGTATTTT
TRBD1 | TRBJ2-5 | few | TRBV19 | CASSIDGDRALETQYF | TGTGCCAGTAGTATAGATGGGGACAGGGCATTGGAGACCCAGTACTTC
TRBD2 | TRBJ2-7 | NA | TRBV4-1 | CASSHLAGAYEQYF | TGCGCCAGCAGCCATCTCGCGGGAGCCTACGAGCAGTACTTC
NA | TRBJ1-1 | NA | TRBV11-1 | CASSLALGVNTEAFF | TGTGCCAGCAGCTTAGCGCTGGGAGTGAACACTGAAGCTTTCTTT
NA | TRBJ1-5 | once | TRBV5-6 | CASSPTGPQHF | TGTGCCAGCAGCCCAACCGGGCCCCAGCATTTT
TRBD2 | TRBJ2-5 | NA | TRBV19 | CASSIGSLLAGGETQYF | TGTGCCAGTAGTATAGGGTCCCTACTAGCGGGGGGGGAGACCCAGTACTTC
NA | TRBJ1-3 | NA | TRBV28 | CASSADGSSGNTIYF | TGTGCCAGCAGTGCGGACGGATCCTCTGGAAACACCATATATTTT
NA | TRBJ1-6 | NA | TRBV4-3 | CASSQDWGGQSYNSPLHF | TGCGCCAGCAGCCAAGATTGGGGGGGGCAGTCCTATAATTCACCCCTCCACTTT
NA | TRBJ1-1 | NA | TRBV19 | CASSIDKLAGSTEAFF | TGTGCCAGTAGTATAGATAAGCTTGCAGGGAGCACTGAAGCTTTCTTT
NA | TRBJ2-5 | NA | TRBV25-1 | CASSDWREETQYF | TGTGCCAGCAGTGATTGGCGGGAAGAGACCCAGTACTTC
TRBD2 | TRBJ2-1 | NA | TRBV4-1 | CASSQEVQAGGEQFF | TGCGCCAGCAGCCAAGAAGTTCAAGCGGGAGGAGAGCAGTTCTTC
NA | TRBJ1-3 | NA | TRBV4-3 | CASSQDTGSGNTIYF | TGCGCCAGCAGCCAGGACACAGGCTCTGGAAACACCATATATTTT
TRBD1 | TRBJ2-2 | once | TRBV27 | CASSPGQGNAGELFF | TGTGCCAGCAGCCCGGGACAGGGGAACGCCGGGGAGCTGTTTTTT
NA | TRBJ2-7 | NA | TRBV28 | CASSADSYEQYF | TGTGCCAGCAGTGCCGACAGCTACGAGCAGTACTTC
NA | TRBJ2-1 | NA | TRBV19 | CASSSFGGAYNEQFF | TGTGCCAGTAGCTCATTTGGAGGGGCCTACAATGAGCAGTTCTTC
NA | TRBJ2-7 | NA | TRBV4-2 | CASSQDDEQYF | TGTGCCAGCAGCCAAGATGACGAGCAGTACTTC
TRBD2 | TRBJ2-1 | NA | TRBV5-1 | CASSITSGSYNEQFF | TGCGCCAGCAGCATCACTAGCGGGAGTTACAATGAGCAGTTCTTC
NA | TRBJ2-5 | once | TRBV11-3 | CASSRGSGQETQYF | TGTGCCAGCAGCCGGGGTAGCGGACAAGAGACCCAGTACTTC
NA | TRBJ2-7 | NA | TRBV10-3 | CAISESGLYEQYF | TGTGCCATCAGTGAGTCGGGGCTTTACGAGCAGTACTTC
NA | TRBJ2-1 | NA | TRBV11-2 | CASSFGVPSYNEQFF | TGTGCCAGCAGCTTTGGGGTGCCCTCCTACAATGAGCAGTTCTTC
NA | TRBJ2-3 | NA | TRBV9 | CASSVEWGNTDTQYF | TGTGCCAGCAGCGTAGAATGGGGGAACACAGATACGCAGTATTTT
TRBD2 | TRBJ2-1 | NA | TRBV2 | CASSGTSGRYNEQFF | TGTGCCAGCAGTGGGACTAGCGGTCGCTACAATGAGCAGTTCTTC